The 26 T cell receptor beta chains below all came from one sample that was sequenced in a study of blood T cell repertoires in COVID-19. Assay used: immunoSEQ multiplex PCR; TCRdb lists only in-frame clones, some missing. The sample shows fewer than 250,000 clones, around 85% of them seen only once. Sequencing was carried out using peripheral blood. These receptors all stem from a woman in her sixties with active or convalescent COVID-19.

The chain recombines TRBV24-1 with TRBJ2-1, with D possibly being TRBD2 (5 bases). Germline V lookup: CDR1 KGHDR, CDR2 SFDVKD. The CDR3 totals 17 residues. Trimming shortened V by 3 bases and J by 9 bases, and 23 bases separated the two germline ends. In DNA, the CDR3 is TGTGCCACCAGTGATCCGACCCCGGACTCGTTAAAGGTTGAGCAGTTCTTC. Protein: CATSDPTPDSLKVEQFF.

CDR3 in DNA: TGTGCCAGCAGCCCTGGGGAGGGCCCGTCACGGCACACCATATATTTT. As protein: CASSPGEGPSRHTIYF. This sequence joins TRBV6-2 or TRBV6-3 and TRBJ1-3; D gene uncertain. The germline CDR1 and CDR2 sequences are MNHEY and SVGEGT. V lost 6 bases and J 8 bases, leaving 23 bases between the germline ends. The CDR3 runs 16 residues.

This clone was recorded once. The V and J genes are TRBV6-5 and TRBJ2-1; D not resolved. The germline V gene encodes CDR1 MNHEY and CDR2 SVGAGI. V was cut by 10 bases and J by 2 bases, with 12 bases left in between. The CDR3 has 13 amino acids. The CDR3 nucleotides read TGTGCCACCGCAAGAGAGGCCTACAATGAGCAGTTCTTC. It yields the protein CATAREAYNEQFF.

This sequence joins TRBV10-1 and TRBJ2-5, with D possibly matching TRBD2 (6 bases). V lost 2 bases to trimming and J lost 5 bases, with 12 bases between them. This CDR3 spans 14 amino acids. Germline V gene sequence: CDR1 WNHNN, CDR2 SYGVQD (reference sequence). CDR3 in DNA: TGCGCCAGCAGTGAGGGAGGGGAAGTGGAGACCCAGTACTTC. This encodes CASSEGGEVETQYF.

This chain uses TRBV12-5 with TRBJ1-3; D is perhaps TRBD1 (5 bases). Per germline, CDR1 LGHNT and CDR2 FRNRAP. Trimming shortened V by 5 bases and J by 5 bases, and 22 bases separated the two germline ends. CDR3 length: 17 residues. CDR3 nucleotide sequence: TGTGCTAGTGGTCGAACCGGGACTTCGAGTGTGAGAAACACCATATATTTT. This gives the protein CASGRTGTSSVRNTIYF.

The chain links TRBV6-6 to TRBJ1-2; 9 nucleotides agree with TRBD1. J lost 1 base, V lost 7 bases, and 4 bases had no gene match. The CDR3 has 14 amino acids. CDR1 MNHNY and CDR2 SVGAGI come from the germline V gene (reference sequence). The CDR3 here is CASTRTGDNYGYTF. The CDR3 DNA is TGTGCCAGCACTAGGACAGGGGATAACTATGGCTACACCTTC.

J is TRBJ1-1 and V is TRBV5-1, with 8 bases identical to TRBD1. V lost 3 bases to trimming and J lost 3 bases; unmatched junction nucleotides: 19. There are 19 residues in the CDR3. The germline V gene has CDR1 SGHRS and CDR2 YFSETQ. Written as DNA, the CDR3 is TGCGCCAGCAGCTACAGAGGACAGGGTAAATGGATGGGGTACACTGAAGCTTTCTTT. Translation: CASSYRGQGKWMGYTEAFF.

The J gene is TRBJ1-4, the V gene TRBV4-1; D is possibly TRBD1 (6 bases). The CDR3 has 15 residues. Trimming pared 1 base from V and 8 bases from J, leaving 14 bases between. Germline values: CDR1 MGHRA, CDR2 YSYEKL. The CDR3 sequence is CASSQGGPGVEKLFF. Written as DNA, the CDR3 is TGCGCCAGCAGCCAAGGAGGGCCAGGGGTCGAAAAACTGTTTTTT.

The chain couples TRBV6-2 or TRBV6-3 to TRBJ2-7, with 7 nucleotides matching TRBD2. From germline, CDR1 is MNHEY and CDR2 SVGEGT. The CDR3 runs 15 residues. Trimming took 2 bases from V and 1 from J; bases not matched to a gene: 5. The CDR3 DNA reads as TGTGCCAGCAGTTACCCCCGGGGGGATTCCTACGAGCAGTACTTC. It is translated as CASSYPRGDSYEQYF.

This chain uses TRBV6-5 with TRBJ1-1; D unresolved. The V gene lost 6 bases and the J gene lost 4 bases, with 15 bases spanning the gap. CDR1 is MNHEY, CDR2 SVGAGI, per germline. The CDR3 extends over 14 amino acids. CDR3 sequence reads: CASRSLLRGTEAFF. CDR3 nucleotides: TGTGCCAGCAGGTCTCTTTTGCGGGGCACTGAAGCTTTCTTT.

About this clone: Other DNA sequences in the same sample also yield this CDR3. The chain carries TRBV5-1 and TRBJ1-2, with D maybe TRBD1 (6 bases). Germline CDR1 reads SGHRS; CDR2 reads YFSETQ. V was trimmed by 0 bases and J by 0 bases, leaving 6 bases between them. The CDR3 consists of 14 residues. CDR3 DNA sequence: TGCGCCAGCAGCTTGGAGGGGGCTAACTATGGCTACACCTTC. This encodes CASSLEGANYGYTF.

CDR3 residues: CASSIGGIMTGELFF. The CDR3 region has the DNA TGTGCCAGTAGTATAGGAGGCATCATGACCGGGGAGCTGTTTTTT. V usage is TRBV19 and J usage is TRBJ2-2, with no clear D. V lost 1 base and J 5 bases, leaving 11 bases between the germline ends. The CDR3 extends over 15 amino acids. Looked up from germline, CDR1 is LNHDA and CDR2 is SQIVND (reference sequence).

The chain has TRBV6-5 and TRBJ2-3, with 7 bases fitting TRBD1. CDR1 is MNHEY and CDR2 is SVGAGI in the germline V gene. Trimming removed 5 bases from V and 1 base from J; junction bases left unmatched: 3. This CDR3 has 14 residues. The CDR3: CASSPGQGTDTQYF. The CDR3 DNA reads as TGTGCCAGCAGTCCCGGACAGGGCACAGATACGCAGTATTTT.

The CDR3 nucleotides read TGTGCCAGCAGTCTCCGGGGTGCGGGGTTTGAGCAGTTCTTC. It yields the protein CASSLRGAGFEQFF. The rearrangement uses TRBV6-5 and TRBJ2-1; D is perhaps TRBD2 (6 bases). The CDR3 contains 14 residues. Germline assignment: CDR1 MNHEY and CDR2 SVGAGI. The V end was cut by 5 bases, the J end by 9 bases, with 17 bases between.

The chain recombines TRBV15 with TRBJ1-2, with TRBD1 identical over 10 bases. The CDR3 is made up of 15 amino acids. After removal of 1 base from V and 4 bases from J, the junction contained 3 bases not matched to a gene. Germline V gene sequence: CDR1 LNHNV, CDR2 YYDKDF (reference sequence). The CDR3 protein is CATSRGDRGTYGYTF. DNA of the CDR3: TGTGCCACCAGCAGAGGGGACAGGGGTACCTATGGCTACACCTTC.

The V call is TRBV5-1, the J call TRBJ2-1; 7 nucleotides agree with TRBD1. This CDR3 region has 15 residues. J gave up 10 bases and V 4 bases, and 14 bases lay outside the gene matches. Germline values: CDR1 SGHRS, CDR2 YFSETQ. The CDR3 DNA is TGCGCCAGCAGCATCACAGGGGATGGGAGTCGGGAGCAGTTCTTC. This translates into CASSITGDGSREQFF.

The chain has TRBV11-2 and TRBJ2-3; the match to TRBD2 covers 8 bases. This CDR3 has 16 amino acids. CDR1 is SGHAT and CDR2 is FQNNGV in the germline V gene. V lost 3 bases and J lost 3; bases outside the gene matches: 8. CDR3 amino acids: CASSFGGRWGTDTQYF. As DNA, the CDR3 is TGTGCCAGCAGCTTTGGCGGGAGGTGGGGGACAGATACGCAGTATTTT.

The chain uses TRBV6-4 and TRBJ2-5, with a possible D match to TRBD1 (6 bases). The CDR3 runs 13 residues. Trimming took off 5 bases at V and 5 bases at J, with 12 bases between the two ends. Germline CDR1 MRHNA, CDR2 SNTAGT. CDR3 protein: CASSRETGETQYF. In DNA, the CDR3 is TGTGCCAGCAGTCGAGAAACAGGGGAGACCCAGTACTTC.

The rearrangement joins TRBV6-1 to TRBJ1-1; tentatively, D is TRBD1 (5 bases). CDR1 is MNHNS, CDR2 SASEGT, per germline. The CDR3 extends over 13 amino acids. The V end was cut by 5 bases, the J end by 6 bases, with 13 bases between. The CDR3 spells CASSSQGVPEAFF. The CDR3 DNA follows: TGTGCCAGCAGTTCCCAAGGGGTTCCTGAAGCTTTCTTT.

The chain is built from TRBV7-2 and TRBJ2-1, with D possibly being TRBD2 (6 bases). Germline loops: CDR1 SGHTA, CDR2 FQGNSA. This CDR3 has 18 amino acids. The V gene lost 2 bases and the J gene lost 0 bases, with 17 bases spanning the gap. The CDR3, as DNA: TGTGCCAGCAGCTTAAGGAGGGGTGGGACGAGCTCCTACAATGAGCAGTTCTTC. Amino acid sequence: CASSLRRGGTSSYNEQFF. Full variable domain (rest looked up from reference TRBV7-2 and TRBJ2-1): GAGVSQSPSNKVTEKGKDVELRCDPISGHTALYWYRQSLGQGLEFLIYFQGNSAPDKSGLPSDRFSAERTGGSVSTLTIQRTQQEDSAVYLCASSLRRGGTSSYNEQFFGPGTRLTVL.

V gene TRBV19 combines with J gene TRBJ1-6, with TRBD1 identical over 9 bases. V gave up 3 bases and J gave up 11 bases; unmatched junction bases: 8. There are 15 residues in the CDR3. Germline CDR1 reads LNHDA; CDR2 reads SQIVND (reference sequence). This CDR3 is CASSIRDRVGAPLHF. CDR3 sequence (DNA): TGTGCCAGTAGTATCCGGGACAGGGTAGGAGCACCCCTCCACTTT.

The V call is TRBV3-1 (or the pseudogene TRBV3-2), the J call TRBJ2-1; D gene uncertain. Trimming shortened V by 4 bases and J by 3 bases, and 16 bases separated the two germline ends. The germline V gene encodes CDR1 LGHDT and CDR2 YNNKEL (reference sequence). The CDR3 runs 16 residues. CDR3 nucleotides: TGTGCCAGCAGCCCCCGCACACCCTTATTCTACAATGAGCAGTTCTTC. Protein: CASSPRTPLFYNEQFF.

This rearrangement joins TRBV7-8 to TRBJ1-5, with a weak D call TRBD1 (5 bases). Deletions cut 5 bases from V and 3 bases from J, with 14 bases between. The CDR3 extends over 15 amino acids. CDR1 is SGHVS and CDR2 is FQNEAQ in the germline V gene. The CDR3 sequence is CASSPDGGYNQPQHF. DNA of the CDR3: TGTGCCAGCAGCCCAGACGGGGGATACAATCAGCCCCAGCATTTT.

The V and J genes are TRBV7-9 and TRBJ1-2; possibly TRBD1 for D (5 bases). The CDR3 consists of 15 residues. V lost 0 bases and J lost 2, with 10 bases in between. Germline CDR1 SEHNR, CDR2 FQNEAQ (reference sequence). CDR3 region: CASSLAGTANYGYTF. The CDR3 coding sequence is TGTGCCAGCAGCTTAGCCGGGACTGCGAACTATGGCTACACCTTC.

CDR3 protein: CSVEELAGSYEQYF. In DNA, the CDR3 is TGCAGCGTTGAAGAACTAGCGGGGTCCTACGAGCAGTACTTC. The V call is TRBV29-1, the J call TRBJ2-7, with TRBD2 identical over 10 bases. CDR1 and CDR2 (germline): SQVTM, ANQGSEA. The CDR3 loop spans 14 amino acids. V lost 0 bases and J lost 1; bases outside the gene matches: 0.

The chain joins TRBV7-8 to TRBJ2-1, with 10 bases that match TRBD2. V was pared by 3 bases and J by 0 bases, with 2 bases of the junction left unmatched. Germline loops: CDR1 SGHVS, CDR2 FQNEAQ. CDR3 size: 16 residues. The CDR3 loop reads CASSFWTSGSYNEQFF. CDR3 DNA: TGTGCCAGCAGCTTCTGGACTAGCGGCTCCTACAATGAGCAGTTCTTC.